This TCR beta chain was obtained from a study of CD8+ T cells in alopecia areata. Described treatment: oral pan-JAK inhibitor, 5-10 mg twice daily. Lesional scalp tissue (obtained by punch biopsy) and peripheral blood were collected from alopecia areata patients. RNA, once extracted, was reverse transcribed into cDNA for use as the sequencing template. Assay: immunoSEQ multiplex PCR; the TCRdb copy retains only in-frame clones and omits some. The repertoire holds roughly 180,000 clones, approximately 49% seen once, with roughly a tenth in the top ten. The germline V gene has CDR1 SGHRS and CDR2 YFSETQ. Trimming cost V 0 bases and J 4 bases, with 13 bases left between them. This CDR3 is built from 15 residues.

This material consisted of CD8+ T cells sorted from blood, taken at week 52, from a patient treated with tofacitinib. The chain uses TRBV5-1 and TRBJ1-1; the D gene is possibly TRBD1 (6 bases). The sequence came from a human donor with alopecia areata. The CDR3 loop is CASSLDGGGGTEAFF. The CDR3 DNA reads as TGCGCCAGCAGCTTGGATGGCGGAGGGGGCACTGAAGCTTTCTTT.